This is a list of T cell receptor beta chains from one sample in a study of shared clonotypes between healthy human individuals. This table comes from immunoSEQ multiplex PCR, and its TCRdb copy is limited to in-frame clones, with some not included. In the table there are about 320,000 clones, around 86% of which are singletons. The sequenced sample consisted of memory CD8+ T cells sorted from blood. These receptors all stem from a young man in good health. CDR3s include the opening cysteine and the closing phenylalanine or tryptophan. D genes are given only for firm matches. Clone size is given for some rows only: seen once, a few or many times, or a class if the clone is expanded.

V	size	D	J	CDR3	DNA
TRBV5-1	-	TRBD1	TRBJ2-7	CASSLGLRTGSSYEQYF	TGCGCCAGCAGCTTGGGCCTCAGGACAGGTAGCTCCTACGAGCAGTACTTC
TRBV5-1	-	-	TRBJ2-3	CASSFTGPRDTQYF	TGCGCCAGCAGCTTTACCGGACCGAGGGATACGCAGTATTTT
TRBV27	-	-	TRBJ1-2	CASSGTGNYGYTF	TGTGCCAGCAGTGGCACAGGGAACTATGGCTACACCTTC
TRBV13	-	-	TRBJ2-3	CASSLQGMSDTQYF	TGTGCCAGCAGCTTACAGGGGATGTCGGATACGCAGTATTTT
TRBV27	-	-	TRBJ2-1	CASSLGTGTEQFF	-
TRBV27	once	-	TRBJ2-7	CASSLSHGRGTYEQYF	TGTGCCAGCAGTTTATCGCATGGCAGGGGCACCTACGAGCAGTACTTC
TRBV7-9	-	TRBD1	TRBJ1-2	CASSLEGQPPNTF	TGTGCCAGCAGCTTAGAGGGACAGCCCCCAAACACCTTC
TRBV11-2	-	TRBD2	TRBJ2-7	CASSSRTSGGSYEQYF	TGTGCCAGCAGCTCGAGGACTAGCGGGGGATCCTACGAGCAGTACTTC
TRBV19	once	-	TRBJ2-1	CASSIGIAEWDEQFF	TGTGCCAGTAGTATAGGAATAGCGGAGTGGGATGAGCAGTTCTTC
TRBV7-3	-	-	TRBJ1-6	CASSLDLTGSPLHF	TGTGCCAGCAGCTTAGACCTCACCGGGTCACCCCTCCACTTT